A single T cell receptor beta chain is shown here with its context. Its cognate antigen is unknown. The data are from a study of cytomegalovirus exposure and HLA in healthy donors. Study-level findings and limits: After further analysis at a later stage, around 17,000 TCR beta sequences were associated with HLA alleles at 0.05 false discovery rate. Among TCR beta chains of equal frequency, HLA-associated ones were more clonally expanded in a later analysis.

Primers for the PCR totalled 60 Vbeta and 13 Jbeta. As handled by the study authors: An analysis that came later counted roughly 80 million unique TCR beta chains, some 11 million shared. Data came from immunoSEQ multiplex PCR; TCRdb stores just in-frame clones and leaves some out. V, J and clone size were drawn from that table, and D and trimming were deduced from the DNA. The sample has 200,000 to 250,000 clones, about 80% seen once. Per the germline V gene, CDR1 is MGHDK and CDR2 is SYGVNS. This CDR3 is 14 amino acids long. V shed 8 bases and J shed 0 bases, with 11 bases lying between them. Sequenced sample: PBMCs. This clonotype was obtained from a man aged 18 to 35 in good health and CMV-seronegative. The J gene is TRBJ1-3, the V gene TRBV25-1, with unresolved D. The CDR3 DNA reads as TGTGCCAGCCGAAACTTTGACTCTGGAAACACCATATATTTT. Its translation: CASRNFDSGNTIYF.